This TCR beta chain was obtained from a study of untreated major depressive disorder. Overall study results and limits: A comparatively small sample limits the generalizability of these findings. All top five TRBV05-01 clones per subject were private clones.

This clone was seen once. Antigen unknown. No current or lifetime mood disorder and depressive symptom score of 5 or less defined controls. Excluded: major illness, comorbidity, regular medication, drug use, over 100 g alcohol weekly. The repertoire was sequenced with immunoSEQ multiplex PCR; TCRdb's copy has only in-frame clones and lacks some. The table lists 20,000 or so clones, 85% to 90% of them singletons. The V and J ends lost 6 bases and 4 bases, in that order; junction bases with no gene match: 2. The CDR3 has 12 amino acids. Germline CDR1 is SNHLY and CDR2 is FYNNEI. The clonotype comes from a woman under 40 in good health. The sequenced sample was CD4+ T cells from PBMCs. V and J are TRBV2 and TRBJ2-5; 7 bases are shared with TRBD2. CDR3 in amino acids: CASRTSRETQYF. CDR3 nucleotide sequence: TGTGCCAGCAGGACTAGCAGAGAGACCCAGTACTTC.